This TCR beta chain is from a study of TIL therapy for anti-PD-1-resistant metastatic lung cancer listed by TCRdb under 2021. Context from the whole study: Tumors were harvested before any PD-1/PD-L1 blockade; patients then received nivolumab, and those progressing received lymphodepletion, expanded TIL infusion and IL-2. Most of the cohort had lung adenocarcinoma, several tumors were EGFR-mutant and two were ALK-rearranged, and half of the patients were current or former smokers. T cell receptor beta sequencing of tumor and peripheral blood was used to follow clonotypes across the tumor, the expanded TIL product and serial blood samples. Across the cohort, whole-exome sequencing showed a median non-synonymous tumor mutation burden of less than 1.7 mutations per megabase. Enrolled patients had a median age of around 51 years (range 38-75) and a median tumor PD-L1 proportion score of around 5.6%. Overall study outcomes, separate from this receptor: The cohort was highly selected, with more treatment-naive, never-smoker and oncogene-addicted patients than typical, limiting generalizability. The study protocol defined all tumor marker inferences as exploratory. Infused TIL clonotypes partially replaced the baseline peripheral repertoire then decayed over months, with no apparent association between persistence and response.

The immunoSEQ v3 hsTCRB kit was used to amplify TCR beta CDR3 regions from genomic DNA through bias-controlled multiplex PCR. TCR libraries were sequenced on an Illumina NextSeq 500 to 1.5 million to 2 million read pairs for survey level or about 4.5-6.5 million for deep level. In the paper's pipeline: Clonality was reported by immunoSEQ Analyzer software, which also assigned V, D and J genes and filtered out non-productive sequences. Repertoires were compared by productive Simpson clonality and by the Morisita overlap index of productive TRB rearrangements between infused TIL and blood. Absolute clonotype counts in blood were estimated by multiplying the lymphocyte count by the CD3+ fraction and by the productive frequency of the clone. The table was pulled from immuneACCESS by TCRdb, which kept in-frame rearrangements only. Such tables lose some clones; where checked, under half of the loss comes from unresolved V genes, and the rest has no known cause. V, J and clone size are taken as reported in that table, and D and trimming were inferred from the DNA itself. The sample includes about 19,000 clones, with 60% to 80% observed a single time. The top ten constitute 7% to 9% of the sample.

For this clone: Its antigen remains undetermined. No per-base quality is available; no much larger clone lies one base away.

Per the publication, the time point label means: pre-treatment sample, taken before nivolumab and TIL therapy. A phase I trial run at two centers enrolled adults with stage 4 NSCLC between 2017 and 2020. Samples came from a single-arm, open-label phase I trial of tumor-infiltrating lymphocyte therapy with nivolumab in advanced non-small cell lung cancer. Blood mononuclear cells were isolated from EDTA tubes by Ficoll gradient and were snap-frozen as pellets, and DNA was extracted with a Qiagen mini-prep kit. The CDR3 measures 15 amino acids from cysteine to phenylalanine. Only the CDR3 part of the read is kept: 45 bases, read in frame from the first base. The V end loses 0 bases and the J end loses 8 bases, and a stretch of 11 bases separates them.

Sequences were derived from blood, sampled at baseline. This chain is built from TRBV23-1 and TRBJ1-6, with no confident D gene call. Being an ORF, TRBV23-1 has a function that is uncertain. This sequence originates from a person aged 25 to 85 with non-small cell lung cancer. The sequence in DNA is TGCGCCAGCAGTCAATCACGGGGTAACGATTCACCCCTCCACTTT. This encodes CASSQSRGNDSPLHF.